The 18 T cell receptor beta chains given below trace back to one sample, sequenced in a study of T cells in Graves' hyperthyroidism and ophthalmopathy. Researchers took RNA transcripts and amplified the TCR beta CDR3 regions from them. TCR CDR3 regions were first amplified by RT-PCR with HTBI primers. Via MiXCR, TCRdb re-called the multiplex PCR reads, giving one row per CDR3 protein. The sample includes 300,000 to 350,000 distinct CDR3 sequences, about 21% seen only once; the top ten take about 50%. The source material was blood. The origin of the receptors is a woman between 45 and 65 years old with Graves' hyperthyroidism.

This clonotype was observed many times. The CDR3: CASNPQGGISYEQYF. Here the CDR3 DNA reads TGTGCCAGCAACCCACAGGGGGGGATCTCCTACGAGCAGTACTTC. The chain recombines TRBV2 with TRBJ2-7; a weak D match, TRBD1 (8 bases). The V gene lost 7 bases and the J gene lost 0 bases, with 16 bases spanning the gap. This CDR3 has 15 residues. CDR1 is SNHLY and CDR2 is FYNNEI in the germline V gene.

Only a few counts were recorded for this clonotype. As DNA, the CDR3 is TGCAGTGCTAGTCGGGGGGGCAGGGGCGGCGAGCAGTACTTC. This encodes CSASRGGRGGEQYF. The rearrangement links TRBV20-1 to TRBJ2-7, with TRBD2 matching over 8 bases. Germline CDR1 reads DFQATT; CDR2 reads SNEGSKA (reference sequence). Losses at the gene ends were 3 bases for V and 6 bases for J; bases not matched to a gene: 10. This CDR3 has 14 amino acids.

This clonotype was counted a few times. The chain links TRBV5-6 to TRBJ2-4; D uncertain. Germline V gene lookup returns CDR1 SGHDT and CDR2 YYEEEE. The V and J ends lost 6 bases and 0 bases respectively, with 13 bases between them. This CDR3 contains 15 residues. CDR3 nucleotides: TGTGCCAGCACATTTGGGTCGCTAGCCAAAAACATTCAGTACTTC. As protein: CASTFGSLAKNIQYF.

V and J are TRBV28 and TRBJ2-1, with TRBD2 identical over 9 bases. J was trimmed by 6 bases and V by 3 bases; bases with no gene match: 21. The length of the CDR3 is 20 residues. Germline assignment: CDR1 MDHEN and CDR2 SYDVKM. CDR3 loop: CASSFGISGSTQLYGNEQFF. CDR3 sequence (DNA): TGTGCCAGCAGTTTCGGGATTAGCGGGAGTACCCAACTTTACGGCAATGAGCAGTTCTTC.

This clonotype was observed at least ten times. This chain joins TRBV7-9 and TRBJ2-5; D remains unclear. This CDR3 has 12 amino acids. Germline V gene sequence: CDR1 SEHNR, CDR2 FQNEAQ (reference sequence). Trimming removed 1 base from V and 6 bases from J, with 6 bases in between. CDR3 amino acids: CASSLVSKTQYF. The CDR3 DNA is TGTGCCAGCAGCTTAGTTTCGAAGACCCAGTACTTC.

This clonotype was counted many times. The chain uses TRBV12-3 or TRBV12-4 and TRBJ2-5; 14 bases line up with TRBD2. V was clipped by 4 bases and J by 4 bases; unmatched bases: 2. This CDR3 region has 15 residues. In nucleotides, the CDR3 is TGTGCCAGCAGTTCGACTAGCGGGAGGGTAGAGACCCAGTACTTC. Its protein product is CASSSTSGRVETQYF.

This clonotype was seen at least ten times. V gene TRBV3-1 combines with J gene TRBJ2-3; D is perhaps TRBD2 (5 bases). The CDR3 totals 17 residues. CDR1 and CDR2 from the germline V gene are LGHDT and YNNKEL (reference sequence). V lost 0 bases to trimming and J lost 5 bases, with 18 bases between them. The CDR3 loop is CASSQEVKRLGGDTQYF. CDR3 DNA sequence: TGTGCCAGCAGCCAAGAGGTAAAGCGGCTCGGAGGAGATACGCAGTATTTT.

There are a few counts of this clonotype. The V and J genes are TRBV20-1 and TRBJ1-5, with unresolved D. Trimming removed 5 bases from V and 3 bases from J, with 17 bases in between. Germline V gene lookup returns CDR1 DFQATT and CDR2 SNEGSKA (reference sequence). The length of the CDR3 is 15 residues. The CDR3 DNA reads as TGCAGTGCTGGCGCGCCAGCCTTAACCAATCAGCCCCAGCATTTT. Translation: CSAGAPALTNQPQHF.

The chain uses TRBV29-1 and TRBJ2-3; 9 nucleotides match TRBD2. The germline V gene has CDR1 SQVTM and CDR2 ANQGSEA. The V segment lost 5 bases and the J segment 5 bases; nucleotides outside the gene matches: 5. The CDR3 has 13 amino acids. CDR3 bases: TGCAGCGTTTCTAGCGGGGCGGGAGATACGCAGTATTTT. It specifies CSVSSGAGDTQYF.

This clonotype was counted ten times or more. The CDR3 DNA reads as TGTGCCTGGAGGCGGGCAAGCCCTAGCAATCAGCCCCAGCATTTT. It specifies CAWRRASPSNQPQHF. V and J are TRBV30 and TRBJ1-5; D uncertain. CDR3 size: 15 residues. The V end lost 3 bases, the J end lost 0 bases, and 12 bases lay between the germline ends. CDR1 GTSNPN and CDR2 SVGIG come from the germline V gene (reference sequence).

This chain links TRBV27 with TRBJ2-2; D remains unclear. Germline V gene data show CDR1 as MNHEY and CDR2 as SMNVEV (reference sequence). The CDR3 contains 14 residues. Trimming left V 3 bases short and J 7 bases short, with 12 bases between. CDR3 protein: CASSFNGRGGELFF. As DNA, the CDR3 is TGTGCCAGCAGTTTTAACGGCAGAGGCGGGGAGCTGTTTTTT.

This clonotype came up a few times. A much larger clone lies a single base off, so this may be a read error. The chain is built from TRBV28 and TRBJ1-2; D remains ambiguous. V lost 8 bases and J 7 bases, leaving 20 bases between the germline ends. Per the germline V gene, CDR1 is MDHEN and CDR2 is SYDVKM. CDR3 length equals 14 residues. The CDR3 spells CASPPGGIVGGYTF. The CDR3 nucleotides read TGTGCCAGCCCCCCAGGCGGGATCGTGGGTGGCTACACCTTC.

This clonotype was seen just once. A much larger clone lies one base from this, so it may be a read error. The J gene is TRBJ1-1, the V gene TRBV6-1; 8 bases match TRBD1. The CDR3 extends over 15 amino acids. Germline V gene lookup returns CDR1 MNHNS and CDR2 SASEGT. In DNA form, the CDR3 reads TGTGCCGGCAGGCAAACAGGGGGACCGAACACTGAAGCTTTCTTT. This translates into CAGRQTGGPNTEAFF.

V and J are TRBV6-2 or TRBV6-3 and TRBJ2-6, with D maybe TRBD2 (5 bases). Germline lookup yields CDR1 MNHEY and CDR2 SVGEGT. V gave up 8 bases and J gave up 0 bases, with 14 bases separating them. The CDR3 extends over 16 amino acids. The CDR3 DNA sequence: TGTGCCAGCTACCCCTCGGGGTTCTCTGGGGCCAACGTCCTGACTTTC. Encoded protein: CASYPSGFSGANVLTF.

The rearrangement uses TRBV5-6 and TRBJ1-1; D is ambiguous. The CDR3 loop spans 12 amino acids. V lost 4 bases and J lost 8, with 12 bases in between. Germline CDR1 SGHDT, CDR2 YYEEEE. CDR3 amino acids: CASSAWTQEAFF. The CDR3 nucleotides are TGTGCCAGCAGCGCCTGGACCCAGGAAGCTTTCTTT.

This clonotype was counted many times. The V and J genes are TRBV7-9 and TRBJ2-2, with TRBD2 matching over 12 bases. The V gene's germline CDR1 is SEHNR and CDR2 FQNEAQ (reference sequence). CDR3 length equals 14 residues. Germline trimming cut 5 bases from V and 5 bases from J; bases unmatched to any gene: 0. CDR3 sequence (DNA): TGTGCCAGCAGCACTAGCGGGAGGACCGGGGAGCTGTTTTTT. Encoded protein: CASSTSGRTGELFF.

This clonotype was observed a handful of times. This rearrangement joins TRBV6-1 to TRBJ1-5; D is ambiguous. Germline CDR1 is MNHNS and CDR2 is SASEGT. Trimming removed 6 bases from V and 4 bases from J, with 16 bases in between. There are 15 residues in the CDR3. The CDR3 coding sequence is TGTGCCAGCAGCCGGCCGGGGTCCTATAATCAGCCCCAGCATTTT. As protein: CASSRPGSYNQPQHF.

Ten or more counts support this clonotype. The chain joins TRBV3-1 to TRBJ2-7; 8 nucleotides agree with TRBD2. The V and J ends lost 4 bases and 7 bases, in that order; junction bases with no gene match: 12. Germline CDR1 reads LGHDT; CDR2 reads YNNKEL (reference sequence). The CDR3 is 15 amino acids. The CDR3 reads CASSPAVAGGKEQYF. The CDR3 nucleotides are TGTGCCAGCAGCCCGGCCGTCGCGGGAGGAAAAGAGCAGTACTTC.